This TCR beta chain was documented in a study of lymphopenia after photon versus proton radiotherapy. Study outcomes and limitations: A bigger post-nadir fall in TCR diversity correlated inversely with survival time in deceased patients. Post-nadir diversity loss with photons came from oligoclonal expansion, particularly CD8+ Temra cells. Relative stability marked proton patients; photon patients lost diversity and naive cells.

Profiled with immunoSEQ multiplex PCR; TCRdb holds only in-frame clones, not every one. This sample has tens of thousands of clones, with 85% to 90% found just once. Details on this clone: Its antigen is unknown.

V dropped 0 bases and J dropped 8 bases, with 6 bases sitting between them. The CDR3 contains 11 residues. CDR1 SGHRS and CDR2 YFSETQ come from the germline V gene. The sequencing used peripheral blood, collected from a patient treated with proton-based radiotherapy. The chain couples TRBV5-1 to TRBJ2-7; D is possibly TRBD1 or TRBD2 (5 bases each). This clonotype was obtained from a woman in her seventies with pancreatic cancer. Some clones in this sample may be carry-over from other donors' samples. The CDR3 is CASSLAGQQYF. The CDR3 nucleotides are TGCGCCAGCAGCTTGGCGGGACAGCAGTACTTC.